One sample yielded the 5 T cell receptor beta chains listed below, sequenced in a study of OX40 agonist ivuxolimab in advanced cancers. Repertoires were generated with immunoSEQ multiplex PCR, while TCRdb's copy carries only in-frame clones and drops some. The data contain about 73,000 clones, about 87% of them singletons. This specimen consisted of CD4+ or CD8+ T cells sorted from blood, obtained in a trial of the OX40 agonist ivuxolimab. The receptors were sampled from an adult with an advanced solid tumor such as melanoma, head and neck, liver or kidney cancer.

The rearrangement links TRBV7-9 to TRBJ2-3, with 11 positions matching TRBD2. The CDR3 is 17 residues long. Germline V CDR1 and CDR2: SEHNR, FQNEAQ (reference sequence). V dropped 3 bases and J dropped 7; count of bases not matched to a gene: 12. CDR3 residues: CASSLALAGGPSNTQYF. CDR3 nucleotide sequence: TGTGCCAGCAGCTTGGCCTTAGCGGGAGGGCCTTCTAATACGCAGTATTTT.

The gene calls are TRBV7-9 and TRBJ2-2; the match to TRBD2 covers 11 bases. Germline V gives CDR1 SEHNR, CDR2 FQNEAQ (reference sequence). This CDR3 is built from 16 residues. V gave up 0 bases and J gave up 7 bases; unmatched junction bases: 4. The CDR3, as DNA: TGTGCCAGCAGCTTAGCGTCGCTAGCGGGAGGCGGGGAGCTGTTTTTT. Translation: CASSLASLAGGGELFF.

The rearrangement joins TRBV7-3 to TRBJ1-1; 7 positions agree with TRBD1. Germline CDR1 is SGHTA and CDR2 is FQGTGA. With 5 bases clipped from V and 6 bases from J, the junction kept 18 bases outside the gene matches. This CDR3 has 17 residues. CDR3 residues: CASSPQGTTRGRAEAFF. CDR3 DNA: TGTGCCAGCAGCCCACAGGGGACAACGAGGGGGCGGGCTGAAGCTTTCTTT.

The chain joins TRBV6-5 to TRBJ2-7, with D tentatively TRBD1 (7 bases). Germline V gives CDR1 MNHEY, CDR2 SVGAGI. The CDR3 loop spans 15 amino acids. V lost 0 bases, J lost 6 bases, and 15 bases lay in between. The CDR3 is CASSYSTEGASEQYF. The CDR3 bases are TGTGCCAGCAGTTACTCGACGGAGGGGGCAAGCGAGCAGTACTTC.

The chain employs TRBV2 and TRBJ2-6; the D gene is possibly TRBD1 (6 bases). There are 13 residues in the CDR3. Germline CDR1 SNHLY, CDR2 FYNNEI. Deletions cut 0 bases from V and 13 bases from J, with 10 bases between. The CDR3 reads CASSEAGAYVLTF. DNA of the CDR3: TGTGCCAGCAGTGAAGCGGGGGCTTATGTCCTGACTTTC. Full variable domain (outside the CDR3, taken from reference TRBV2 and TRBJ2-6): EPEVTQTPSHQVTQMGQEVILRCVPISNHLYFYWYRQILGQKVEFLVSFYNNEISEKSEIFDDQFSVERPDGSNFTLKIRSTKLEDSAMYFCASSEAGAYVLTFGAGSRLTVL.